These T cell receptor beta chains were read from a single sample in a study of T cells in Graves' hyperthyroidism and ophthalmopathy. Each CDR3 protein gets one entry after TCRdb re-called the multiplex PCR reads with MiXCR. The sample carries about 290,000 distinct CDR3 sequences, roughly an eighth recorded once. Sequences were obtained from blood. These receptors originate from a woman in her thirties or forties with Graves' hyperthyroidism. The conserved cysteine and the conserved F or W are not part of the CDR3 here.

V gene,CDR3 protein
TRBV11-2,ASSLQGAPNQPQH
TRBV4-1,ASSRPTGDEQY
TRBV28,ASSQDSNQPQH
TRBV11-1,ASSLFRGASTDTQY
TRBV28,ASSKIAAYTDTQY
TRBV7-2,ASSLARGHENSYNEQF
TRBV6-1,ATQGGGNEKLF
TRBV12-3/TRBV12-4,ASSLQGNNQPQH
TRBV6-1,ASRKTGLEEQF
TRBV20-1,SAREKNALMDSPLH
TRBV20-1,SARPLAGELNEQF
TRBV6-5,ASSSPGQGNYGYT
TRBV10-1,ASSDISGPSTDTQY
TRBV5-1,ASSLEDNYGYT
TRBV2,ASSVFGNPLQETQY
TRBV27,ASSSAGDVEQF
TRBV18,ASSPAASGRGEQF
TRBV12-3/TRBV12-4,ASTLLLTGLPGNTIY
TRBV5-8,ASSLGGSGRAEQY
TRBV20-1,SARGGGQPQH
TRBV9,ASSVGGRAADTQY
TRBV5-6,ASSLSRRPLPHEQY
TRBV10-3,AITGEGTSEAF
TRBV7-9,ASSLVLAGAEQF
TRBV27,ASSLPMLGARNEQY
TRBV6-2/TRBV6-3,ASSYKGNTEAF
TRBV6-2/TRBV6-3,ASRGAGERYQYEQF
TRBV5-1,ASSLADMHGEKLF
TRBV29-1,SAGRTAGNTEAF
TRBV19,ASSPSGQGFEKLF
TRBV2,ASSARQGGTDTQY
TRBV10-2,ASVRDSYNEQF
TRBV28,ASRRRLAVSYEQY
TRBV15,ATSRGGRSYNEQF
TRBV13,ASSYQTGTGNSPLH
TRBV3-1,ASSLRSGASKNIQY
TRBV7-6,ASSLGVATIGGNEQF
TRBV12-3/TRBV12-4,ASTSGPTKNIQY
TRBV15,ASGATTLPIEKLF
TRBV12-3/TRBV12-4,ASSPKNTDTQY
TRBV19,ASMRRPGRQGNLPNYGYT
TRBV25-1,ASSAFGFYGYT
TRBV12-3/TRBV12-4,ASSLAPLGYNSPLH
TRBV5-5,ASGPTPLGKNIQY
TRBV30,AWVPRGERSYNSPLH
TRBV6-4,ASSDFSRASGGRELF
TRBV5-1,ASSYQTGTNEKLF
TRBV2,ASRSREQY
TRBV6-1,ASTGGEGGTDTQY
TRBV3-1,ASSQEADSFYGYT
TRBV6-2/TRBV6-3,ASSSGTQY
TRBV7-9,ASSQPGMDEQY
TRBV28,ASGDRFQTGELF